The rows below give T cell receptor beta chains drawn from one sample of a study of identical twins. One entry per CDR3 protein results from TCRdb running MiXCR on the 5' RACE reads. The data show 750,000 to 950,000 distinct CDR3 sequences, roughly 12% seen once. These same records also appear under a second study, on yellow fever vaccine responses in identical twins.

The sample taken for sequencing was PBMCs. These receptors all stem from a woman under 30 in good health. Both conserved end residues are part of each CDR3. The order of the fields is V gene, clone size, J gene, CDR3 protein. Clone sizes are given selectively: once, few, many, or a class where the clone is expanded.

V gene: TRBV20-1
clone size: -
J gene: TRBJ1-6
CDR3 protein: CSANASPLHF

V gene: TRBV4-1
clone size: few
J gene: TRBJ1-3
CDR3 protein: CASSQGGRGGNTIYF

V gene: TRBV27
clone size: few
J gene: TRBJ2-5
CDR3 protein: CASSLVGGGPQETQYF

V gene: TRBV6-5
clone size: few
J gene: TRBJ2-2
CDR3 protein: CASRYLARRDTGELFF

V gene: TRBV6-5
clone size: many
J gene: TRBJ1-5
CDR3 protein: CASSYVVNQPQHF

V gene: TRBV7-9
clone size: few
J gene: TRBJ2-7
CDR3 protein: CASSSRGLPHEQYF

V gene: TRBV3-1
clone size: few
J gene: TRBJ2-5
CDR3 protein: CASSHGGRQETQYF

V gene: TRBV6-4
clone size: -
J gene: TRBJ2-1
CDR3 protein: CASSDSGYNEQFF

V gene: TRBV11-2
clone size: few
J gene: TRBJ2-5
CDR3 protein: CASSLGTSRETQYF

V gene: TRBV5-1
clone size: many
J gene: TRBJ2-3
CDR3 protein: CASSSGGPQYF

V gene: TRBV3-1
clone size: few
J gene: TRBJ2-2
CDR3 protein: CASSLFRIGLAGNTGELFF

V gene: TRBV27
clone size: few
J gene: TRBJ2-3
CDR3 protein: CASGTILTDTQYF

V gene: TRBV7-3
clone size: few
J gene: TRBJ2-1
CDR3 protein: CASSGGQGGTSSYNEQFF

V gene: TRBV28
clone size: once
J gene: TRBJ1-6
CDR3 protein: CASSYPRAGRNSPLHF

V gene: TRBV7-9
clone size: few
J gene: TRBJ2-2
CDR3 protein: CASTELGNTGELFF

V gene: TRBV6-1
clone size: -
J gene: TRBJ2-7
CDR3 protein: CASSEQGASYEQYF

V gene: TRBV28
clone size: few
J gene: TRBJ2-3
CDR3 protein: CASSKYSKGTDTQYF

V gene: TRBV6-4
clone size: few
J gene: TRBJ2-2
CDR3 protein: CASVGQQREINTGELFF

V gene: TRBV15
clone size: -
J gene: TRBJ2-3
CDR3 protein: CATQSWGLDTQYF

V gene: TRBV18
clone size: many
J gene: TRBJ2-7
CDR3 protein: CASSATASYEQYF

V gene: TRBV28
clone size: -
J gene: TRBJ2-7
CDR3 protein: CASSSNRVYEQYF

V gene: TRBV19
clone size: -
J gene: TRBJ2-2
CDR3 protein: CATQKGGTNTGELFF

V gene: TRBV20-1
clone size: few
J gene: TRBJ2-4
CDR3 protein: CSARDTGLAGGPENIQYF

V gene: TRBV12-5
clone size: many
J gene: TRBJ2-2
CDR3 protein: CASGLGQQWELFF

V gene: TRBV28
clone size: few
J gene: TRBJ2-3
CDR3 protein: CASTGPSSVLADTQYF

V gene: TRBV9
clone size: -
J gene: TRBJ2-7
CDR3 protein: CASSAGSLYEQYF

V gene: TRBV4-2
clone size: few
J gene: TRBJ1-2
CDR3 protein: CASSQGSGHTF

V gene: TRBV7-6
clone size: few
J gene: TRBJ1-1
CDR3 protein: CASSLNKGVNTEAFF

V gene: TRBV11-2
clone size: -
J gene: TRBJ1-5
CDR3 protein: CASSLWGNQPQHF